The clone carrying this TCR beta chain was observed a handful of times. Germline trimming cut 0 bases from V and 2 bases from J; bases unmatched to any gene: 4. Germline assignment: CDR1 SGHNT and CDR2 YYREEE (reference sequence). This CDR3 spans 16 amino acids. Both CD4+ and CD8+ T cells were negatively isolated, and TEMRA cells underwent FACS enrichment. These data come from a study of CD8 T cells in Susac syndrome. Random hexamers primed reverse transcription of 0.5 to 1 ug RNA. TCRdb reprocessed the immunoSEQ multiplex PCR reads via MiXCR and lists one record per CDR3 protein. The table lists about 440,000 distinct CDR3 sequences, more than 80% of them singletons, with roughly 0.11% in the top ten.

The rearrangement links TRBV5-4 to TRBJ1-1, with 10 bases aligning to TRBD1. Material: CD8+ T cells from PBMCs. The sequence came from a human donor with multiple sclerosis. CDR3 protein: CASSLGDRGLNTEAFF. The CDR3 nucleotides read TGTGCCAGCAGCTTGGGAGACAGGGGGCTTAACACTGAAGCTTTCTTT.